The TCR beta chain described here comes from a study of shared clonotypes between healthy human individuals. Study in general: Per donor, CD8 memory used one plate, CD8 naive used two, CD4 memory used three and CD4 naive used three.

Measured with immunoSEQ multiplex PCR; TCRdb has only the in-frame clones, and not every one. The sample shows 2 million to 3 million clones, around 94% of them seen only once. Adult Caucasians living in Nashville, Tennessee made up all of the donors. Naive CD4+ cells were CD45RA-selected; the remaining cells were memory. Trimming took 1 base from V and 4 from J, leaving 10 bases between them. Germline-derived CDR1 and CDR2 are SGHVS and FQNEAQ. CDR3 length equals 15 residues. Source material: naive CD4+ T cells sorted from blood. Subset denoted: CD45RA+ positively selected. This receptor was taken from a young man in good health. The chain has TRBV7-8 and TRBJ2-2; D is uncertain. CDR3 loop: CASSLESGSTGELFF. The DNA of the CDR3 is TGTGCCAGCAGCTTAGAATCCGGCAGCACCGGGGAGCTGTTTTTT.